These T cell receptor beta chains were read from a single sample in a study of identifying expanded T cells in peripheral blood. Generated by immunoSEQ multiplex PCR, the TCRdb table keeps only in-frame clones and is missing some. The profile shows 100,000 or so clones, roughly nine tenths of them singletons. What was sequenced was blood. The receptors derive from a person between 18 and 75 years old in good health. The CDR3 runs from the conserved cysteine through the conserved F or W. A D gene is named only where the DNA matches it firmly. Only some rows state a clone size, as once, few, many or a class for expanded clones.

.	TRBJ1-3	TRBV21-1	.	CASRNTGGNGNSRNTIYF	TGTGCCAGCAGGAATACAGGGGGCAACGGCAATTCTCGAAACACCATATATTTT
.	TRBJ2-5	TRBV4-1	TRBD2	CASSQGGGGARTQYF	TGCGCCAGCAGCCAAGGGGGCGGGGGGGCCCGGACCCAGTACTTC
.	TRBJ2-3	TRBV7-9	TRBD2	CASSFSEGVGLAYPDTQYF	TGTGCCAGCAGCTTTTCCGAAGGGGTGGGACTAGCTTATCCAGATACGCAGTATTTT
few	TRBJ2-3	TRBV27	TRBD1	CASRRTGADTQYF	TGTGCCAGCAGGAGGACAGGGGCAGATACGCAGTATTTT
.	TRBJ2-1	TRBV4-3	TRBD1	CASSHAGTGYYNEQFF	TGCGCCAGCAGCCACGCCGGGACAGGGTATTACAATGAGCAGTTCTTC
.	TRBJ2-7	TRBV27	.	CASSLASGSYEQYF	TGTGCCAGCAGTTTAGCCTCAGGCAGCTACGAGCAGTACTTC
.	TRBJ1-2	TRBV6-6	.	CASRGSYGYTF	TGTGCCAGCCGGGGGTCCTATGGCTACACCTTC
.	TRBJ2-7	TRBV6-5	TRBD2	CASSSVLAGAYYEQYF	TGTGCCAGCAGTTCCGTGTTAGCGGGGGCGTACTACGAGCAGTACTTC
.	TRBJ2-7	TRBV19	TRBD2	CASSIVWASGGSEQYF	TGTGCCAGTAGTATAGTCTGGGCTAGCGGGGGCTCCGAGCAGTACTTC
.	TRBJ2-1	TRBV10-3	TRBD2	CAIRDSTGGLYNEQFF	TGTGCCATCAGGGATAGTACGGGGGGGCTCTACAATGAGCAGTTCTTC
.	TRBJ1-2	TRBV6-5	.	CASSYWAGESGYTF	TGTGCCAGCAGTTACTGGGCAGGGGAAAGTGGCTACACCTTC
.	TRBJ2-5	TRBV7-7	.	CASSLGGPETQYF	TGTGCCAGCAGCTTAGGAGGCCCGGAGACCCAGTACTTC
.	TRBJ2-1	TRBV23-1	TRBD1	CASSDRAEQFF	TGCGCCAGCAGTGACAGGGCCGAGCAGTTCTTC
.	TRBJ2-7	TRBV27	.	CASSASGHTYYEQYF	TGTGCCAGCAGTGCCTCGGGACACACTTACTACGAGCAGTACTTC
few	TRBJ1-2	TRBV2	.	CASAMDSYGYTF	TGTGCCAGCGCTATGGACAGCTATGGCTACACCTTC
.	TRBJ1-6	TRBV4-1	.	CASSQKLGWVSNYNSPLHF	TGCGCCAGCAGCCAAAAGTTGGGATGGGTTTCTAACTATAATTCACCCCTCCACTTT
many	TRBJ1-6	TRBV6-5	.	CASSYSGSVNSPLHF	TGTGCCAGCAGTTACTCGGGCAGCGTAAACTCACCCCTCCACTTT
once	TRBJ2-7	TRBV6-1	.	CASSERRQGTYEQYF	TGTGCCAGCAGTGAAAGGCGGCAGGGTACCTACGAGCAGTACTTC
.	TRBJ2-5	TRBV10-3	TRBD1	CAISNRDRVFGETQYF	TGTGCCATCAGCAACCGGGACAGGGTGTTTGGCGAGACCCAGTACTTC
few	TRBJ1-1	TRBV4-1	.	CASSLTGNVNTEAFF	TGCGCCAGCAGCCTGACTGGAAACGTGAACACTGAAGCTTTCTTT